This T cell receptor (beta chain) was observed in a study of CD8 T cells in Susac syndrome. Sequencing of TCR beta was performed on blood CD8+ and CD4+ T cells. The patients serving as multiple sclerosis controls were treatment-naive. They had stable or active relapsing-remitting disease and fulfilled revised McDonald criteria. TEMRA cells were FACS-enriched, and CD8+ and CD4+ T cells were isolated negatively. Deletions cut 0 bases from V and 7 bases from J, with 4 bases between. Per germline, CDR1 SGHTS and CDR2 YDEGEE. The CDR3 spans 11 residues. RNA was extracted with the RNeasy kit, and a quantity of about 0.45 to 1 ug was reverse transcribed using random hexamers. The TCR beta CDR3 was amplified by immunoSEQ multiplex PCR across 54 Vbeta, 13 Jbeta. Using its own MiXCR run on the immunoSEQ multiplex PCR reads, TCRdb lists one record per CDR3 protein. The sample gives about 130,000 distinct CDR3 sequences, 75% to 90% of which show up once; roughly 0.5% is in the top ten.

The origin of this receptor is a human donor with multiple sclerosis. Material for sequencing was CD8+ T cells from PBMCs. The J gene is TRBJ1-1, the V gene TRBV5-8, with no clear D. The CDR3 sequence is CASSLGLEAFF. The CDR3 DNA is TGTGCCAGCAGCTTGGGACTTGAAGCTTTCTTT.